This T cell receptor beta chain was documented in a study of T cells expressing NK-cell markers. Turning to the study itself: It was sorted CD3+CD56+NKG2C+, CD3+CD56+NKG2C- and CD3+CD56-NKG2C+ T cells that supplied the TCR beta repertoires. Seropositivity for HCMV was found in most of the eight sequenced donors, with one seronegative.

To note about this clonotype: What it binds is unknown.

General observations from the study: Of the CD8+ T cell pool in over 5 donors, roughly 1.0-7.5% was accounted for by dominant NKG2C+ clonotypes.

The CDR3 sequence is 16 residues long. Germline V gene sequence: CDR1 SGHTA, CDR2 FQGTGA. A 5'RACE template switching approach incorporating UMIs was used to make TCR beta cDNA. No DNA is given; TCRdb re-called the 5' RACE reads and lists each CDR3 protein once. The sample table sets out roughly 280,000 distinct CDR3 sequences. The chain joins TRBV7-3 to TRBJ2-2; TCRdb reports TRBD1, a call that lacks DNA to check it against. The sample was blood T cells: a sorted CD56 or NKG2C T cell subset, CD4+ or CD8+ T cells, or bulk PBMC T cells (not recorded which). The receptor was isolated from a man aged 18 to 30 in good health. The CDR3 here is CASSPGTGTLTGELFF.